The clone carrying this T cell receptor beta chain was detected only a few times. What it recognizes is unknown. This sample is drawn from a study of T cells in localized non-small cell lung cancer. Study-wide findings and caveats: Tumor samples were not multi-region, leaving intratumor heterogeneity unexcluded. Highest T cell clonality was seen in uninvolved adjacent lung, surpassing that measured in tumor. A higher density of T cells in blood coincided with extended overall survival.

Germline V gene lookup returns CDR1 SGHNT and CDR2 YENEEA. V dropped 5 bases and J dropped 4 bases, with 26 bases sitting between them. This CDR3 spans 18 amino acids. Assay: immunoSEQ multiplex PCR; the TCRdb copy retains only in-frame clones and omits some. The table has 2,000 to 3,000 clones, around a quarter seen once. The receptor was derived from an older female donor with stage I lung adenocarcinoma. This chain connects TRBV11-3 to TRBJ1-2, with a tentative D call TRBD1 (5 bases). Sequenced material: lung tumor tissue, taken before any cancer treatment. CDR3 sequence: CASSARTSQSLASYGYTF. The CDR3 nucleotides are TGTGCCAGCAGCGCCCGGACAAGCCAGAGTTTGGCCTCCTATGGCTACACCTTC.